A single sample gave rise to the 17 T cell receptor beta chains below, sequenced in a study of cytomegalovirus exposure and HLA in healthy donors (dated by TCRdb to the late 2010s). The library was prepared using the immunoSEQ multiplex PCR assay. For the multiplex PCR, a mixture combining 60 forward primers for TCR Vbeta segments and 13 reverse primers for TCR Jbeta segments was used. Here the immuneACCESS table is served through TCRdb, limited to in-frame sequences with V and J called. Missing clones are a known gap in these copies; in checked studies unresolved V genes cover under half, and the rest lacks a known reason. Per the sample table, the count is 100,000 to 150,000 clones. The ten largest make up about 1.5% of the sample. The sample comprised PBMCs. The receptors here all came from a woman between 40 and 50 years old in good health and CMV-seropositive.

This sequence joins TRBV15 and TRBJ2-7, with D possibly being TRBD2 (6 bases). V lost 1 base to trimming and J lost 5 bases, with 12 bases between them. The CDR3 runs 14 residues. CDR1 LNHNV and CDR2 YYDKDF come from the germline V gene (reference sequence). CDR3 nucleotide sequence: TGTGCCACCAGCAGAGGACTAGGTGGTGACGAGCAGTACTTC. It codes for CATSRGLGGDEQYF.

The chain joins TRBV19 to TRBJ2-7; 9 bases match TRBD1. Germline lookup yields CDR1 LNHDA and CDR2 SQIVND (reference sequence). There are 15 residues in the CDR3. Trimming cost V 3 bases and J 4 bases; bases outside gene matches: 7. The CDR3 here is CASSMSEDRGYEQYF. For the CDR3, the DNA is TGTGCCAGTAGTATGTCAGAGGACAGGGGATACGAGCAGTACTTC.

This chain connects TRBV27 to TRBJ2-1; no clear D gene. V lost 2 bases and J 3 bases, leaving 8 bases between the germline ends. The CDR3 extends over 14 amino acids. The germline V gene encodes CDR1 MNHEY and CDR2 SMNVEV (reference sequence). The CDR3 here is CASSLVTSYNEQFF. CDR3 sequence (DNA): TGTGCCAGCAGTTTAGTAACCAGCTACAATGAGCAGTTCTTC.

The chain recombines TRBV2 with TRBJ2-5, with D perhaps TRBD2 (6 bases). Germline V CDR1 and CDR2: SNHLY, FYNNEI. CDR3 length equals 14 residues. V was cut by 5 bases and J by 0 bases, with 10 bases left in between. CDR3 in DNA: TGTGCCAGCAGTTTTGGAGGGGACCAAGAGACCCAGTACTTC. Its protein is CASSFGGDQETQYF.

J is TRBJ2-5 and V is TRBV5-6; 7 bases map to TRBD2. The CDR3 length is 15 residues. Per germline, CDR1 SGHDT and CDR2 YYEEEE. Losses at the gene ends were 1 base for V and 5 bases for J; bases not matched to a gene: 8. CDR3 loop: CASSLRRLGGETQYF. CDR3 nucleotides: TGTGCCAGCAGCTTGAGGCGGTTGGGGGGGGAGACCCAGTACTTC.

The rearrangement links TRBV2 to TRBJ1-2; 10 nucleotides agree with TRBD1. CDR1 and CDR2 from the germline V gene are SNHLY and FYNNEI. The CDR3 contains 13 residues. The trim removed 5 bases at V and 5 bases at J, leaving 2 bases unmatched. The chain's CDR3 is CASSRTGGYGYTF. CDR3 DNA sequence: TGTGCCAGCAGTAGGACAGGGGGGTATGGCTACACCTTC.

V and J are TRBV7-9 and TRBJ1-3; D is perhaps TRBD1 (5 bases). Trimming removed 5 bases from V and 0 bases from J, with 11 bases in between. Germline CDR1 reads SEHNR; CDR2 reads FQNEAQ (reference sequence). CDR3 length: 15 amino acids. The CDR3 spells CASSPTVNSGNTIYF. In DNA, the CDR3 is TGTGCCAGCAGCCCGACAGTTAACTCTGGAAACACCATATATTTT.

The chain is built from TRBV5-1 and TRBJ1-6, with D perhaps matching TRBD1 (6 bases). Trimming removed 0 bases from V and 8 bases from J, with 12 bases in between. This CDR3 is built from 15 residues. Germline V CDR1 and CDR2: SGHRS, YFSETQ. The DNA for the CDR3 is TGCGCCAGCAGCTTGGATGGGACACCGGATTCACCCCTCCACTTT. Translated, it gives CASSLDGTPDSPLHF.

The chain has TRBV28 and TRBJ2-3, with 7 positions matching TRBD1. CDR1 is MDHEN and CDR2 is SYDVKM in the germline V gene. The trim removed 6 bases at V and 0 bases at J, leaving 6 bases unmatched. The CDR3 covers 15 residues. The CDR3 loop is CASRAGTESTDTQYF. The CDR3, as DNA: TGTGCCAGCAGAGCCGGGACAGAGAGCACAGATACGCAGTATTTT.

The rearrangement links TRBV7-9 to TRBJ2-5; a possible D gene is TRBD1 (5 bases). The CDR3 has 14 amino acids. Germline loops: CDR1 SEHNR, CDR2 FQNEAQ (reference sequence). V shed 4 bases and J shed 6 bases, with 15 bases lying between them. In nucleotides, the CDR3 is TGTGCCAGCAGCTGGCAGGGAACCCCGAAGACCCAGTACTTC. The encoded protein is CASSWQGTPKTQYF.

J is TRBJ2-5 and V is TRBV4-3; weak D call: TRBD2 (6 bases). CDR3 length: 17 residues. Germline loops: CDR1 LGHNA, CDR2 YSLEER. V lost 0 bases to trimming and J lost 2 bases, with 16 bases between them. The CDR3 reads CASSQDGGFGGQETQYF. In DNA, the CDR3 is TGCGCCAGCAGCCAAGATGGCGGCTTTGGGGGGCAAGAGACCCAGTACTTC.

The rearrangement uses TRBV27 and TRBJ2-1, with 12 bases lining up with TRBD2. The CDR3 totals 17 residues. The germline CDR1 and CDR2 sequences are MNHEY and SMNVEV (reference sequence). The junction had 15 bases not matched to a gene; V was cut back by 8 bases and J by 7 bases. CDR3 in DNA: TGTGCCAGCCGATCCGGATTGGGACTAGCGGGCATTAATGAGCAGTTCTTC. Translated, it gives CASRSGLGLAGINEQFF.

The V and J genes are TRBV10-2 and TRBJ2-5; perhaps TRBD2 as D (5 bases). Deletions cut 1 base from V and 3 bases from J, with 12 bases between. The CDR3 has 15 residues. From germline, CDR1 is WSHSY and CDR2 SAAADI. CDR3 bases: TGCGCCAGCAGTGAGTGGAAGGGAGATGAAGAGACCCAGTACTTC. As protein: CASSEWKGDEETQYF.

This rearrangement joins TRBV10-2 to TRBJ1-2; perhaps TRBD1 as D (5 bases). CDR1 and CDR2 (germline): WSHSY, SAAADI. This CDR3 is built from 14 residues. The V gene lost 0 bases and the J gene lost 1 base, with 6 bases spanning the gap. The CDR3 nucleotides are TGCGCCAGCAGTGAGTCGGGGCTTAACTATGGCTACACCTTC. As protein: CASSESGLNYGYTF.

The chain has TRBV6-6 and TRBJ1-1; D perhaps matches TRBD1 (5 bases). Germline assignment: CDR1 MNHNY and CDR2 SVGAGI (reference sequence). V was trimmed by 2 bases and J by 1 base, leaving 8 bases between them. CDR3 length: 14 residues. The CDR3 DNA sequence: TGTGCCAGCAGTTACAGGGGCGGGAACACTGAAGCTTTCTTT. The encoded protein is CASSYRGGNTEAFF.

The chain couples TRBV5-6 to TRBJ2-6; D not certain. V was pared by 2 bases and J by 0 bases, with 15 bases between. This CDR3 has 18 amino acids. Germline values: CDR1 SGHDT, CDR2 YYEEEE. CDR3 DNA: TGTGCCAGCAGCTTCAGTTCAGGTTCCCTCTCTGGGGCCAACGTCCTGACTTTC. It codes for CASSFSSGSLSGANVLTF.

The CDR3 coding sequence is TGTGCCAGCAGCTTTGGCGGGAGCCGGGAGGAGCAGTACTTC. It translates to CASSFGGSREEQYF. The V and J genes are TRBV7-2 and TRBJ2-7, with TRBD2 identical over 7 bases. Germline V gene data show CDR1 as SGHTA and CDR2 as FQGNSA. This CDR3 is 14 amino acids long. V trimming: 3 bases; J trimming: 7 bases; junction bases outside the gene matches: 9.